The T cell receptor beta chain described here comes from a study of patients and donors after allogeneic stem cell transplantation. TCRdb re-called the RT-PCR reads through MiXCR, storing one row per CDR3 protein. In the table there are approximately 200,000 distinct CDR3 sequences, 35% to 45% of which are singletons. This CDR3 has 17 residues. Germline V lookup: CDR1 KGHDR, CDR2 SFDVKD. V dropped 3 bases and J dropped 4; count of bases not matched to a gene: 12. This TCR came from a human donor who was either an allogeneic HSCT recipient or a stem cell or donor lymphocyte infusion donor (not recorded which). It is not recorded whose cells these are; they may come from a transplant donor. Sequencing was performed on blood, either unsorted or a sorted T cell fraction (not recorded which). The J gene is TRBJ2-5, the V gene TRBV24-1; TRBD1 matches at 8 bases. The CDR3: CATSDTTRTGPLETQYF. DNA for the CDR3: TGTGCCACCAGTGATACCACACGGACAGGGCCATTAGAGACCCAGTACTTC.